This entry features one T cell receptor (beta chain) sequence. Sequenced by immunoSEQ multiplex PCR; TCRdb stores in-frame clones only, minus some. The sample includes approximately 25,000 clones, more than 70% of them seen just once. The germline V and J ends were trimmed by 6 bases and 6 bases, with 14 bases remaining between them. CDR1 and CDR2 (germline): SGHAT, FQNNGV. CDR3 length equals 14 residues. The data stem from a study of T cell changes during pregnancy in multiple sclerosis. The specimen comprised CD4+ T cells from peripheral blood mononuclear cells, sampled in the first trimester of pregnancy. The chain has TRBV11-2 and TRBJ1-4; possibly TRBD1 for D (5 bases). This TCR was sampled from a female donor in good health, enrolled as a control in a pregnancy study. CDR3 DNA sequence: TGTGCCAGCAGGAAGTGGGGGAGGGATGAAAAACTGTTTTTT. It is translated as CASRKWGRDEKLFF.